The rows below give T cell receptor beta chains drawn from one sample of a study of T cell repertoires in cytomegalovirus infection. TCRdb analysed the reads with MiXCR anew, one entry per CDR3 protein. Altogether under 200,000 distinct CDR3 sequences are present, over 15% being singletons, with the ten largest covering approximately 19%. The specimen was CD8+ T cells from PBMCs. These receptors were collected from a human donor in good health (CMV status not recorded). Some clones in this sample may be carry-over from other donors' samples. Both conserved end residues are part of each CDR3. D genes are given only for firm matches. Clone size is stated in some rows and not others, as once, few, many or a class when expanded.

TRBD2	few	TRBV7-8	TRBJ2-5	TGTGCCAGCAGCTTAAGGAGCGGGAGGGCTTCAGAGACCCAGTACTTC	CASSLRSGRASETQYF
.	few	TRBV7-8	TRBJ2-7	TGTGCCAGCAGCTCCGCCAGCGATCGCGCGAACGAGCAGTACTTC	CASSSASDRANEQYF
.	few	TRBV7-8	TRBJ2-2	TGTGCCAGCAGCTTAGGGCCGGGGAACACCGGGGAGCTGTTTTTT	CASSLGPGNTGELFF
.	.	TRBV19	TRBJ2-7	TGTGCCAGTAGCTATGGAGGCCTTGGGTCCTACGAGCAGTACTTC	CASSYGGLGSYEQYF
TRBD2	few	TRBV7-6	TRBJ2-1	TGTGCCAGCAGCCAGTCGGGACTAGGGGAGCAGTTCTTC	CASSQSGLGEQFF
.	few	TRBV7-9	TRBJ2-1	TGTGCCAGCAGCGGACGGACGACCAGCTCCTACAATGAGCAGTTCTTC	CASSGRTTSSYNEQFF
.	.	TRBV5-1	TRBJ2-3	TGCGCCAGCAGCTTAATGAGACAGGCAGATACGCAGTATTTT	CASSLMRQADTQYF
.	few	TRBV6-2/TRBV6-3	TRBJ2-7	TGTGCCAGCAGTCTCCGGGGCCCTCCCTCGAGCGAGCAGTACTTC	CASSLRGPPSSEQYF
TRBD1	.	TRBV6-6	TRBJ1-1	TGTGCCAGCAGTTACTCCGTCCCGGGACAGGGGAGGGACACTGAAGCTTTCTTT	CASSYSVPGQGRDTEAFF
.	.	TRBV5-6	TRBJ1-6	TGTGCCAGCAGCCCCGGATATAATTCACCCCTCCACTTT	CASSPGYNSPLHF
TRBD1	few	TRBV7-2	TRBJ1-2	TGTGCCAGCAGCCATTGGGACAGGGGTGACTATGGCTACACCTTC	CASSHWDRGDYGYTF
TRBD2	few	TRBV28	TRBJ2-3	TGTGCCAGCTTGACTAGCGAACCTAGCACAGATACGCAGTATTTT	CASLTSEPSTDTQYF
TRBD1	few	TRBV15	TRBJ2-1	TGTGCCACCAGCAGAGCGTCCAGGGGGCGAAATGAGCAGTTCTTC	CATSRASRGRNEQFF
.	.	TRBV25-1	TRBJ2-7	TGTGCCAGCACGGGGGACAGACCCTACGAGCAGTACTTC	CASTGDRPYEQYF
.	.	TRBV7-1	TRBJ2-1	TGTGCCAGCAGCGAAGCGCGCGAGCAGTTCTTC	CASSEAREQFF
TRBD2	many	TRBV7-8	TRBJ2-2	TGTGCCAGCAGCGCACGGACTAGCGGGATTGGGAACGCCGGGGAGCTGTTTTTT	CASSARTSGIGNAGELFF
.	few	TRBV7-6	TRBJ2-2	TGTGCCAGCAGCCCTGGTCCTCAGACCGGGGAGCTGTTTTTT	CASSPGPQTGELFF
.	.	TRBV4-3	TRBJ1-5	TGCGCCAGCAGCCTTATTTCCGGGACGGGGAATCAGCCCCAGCATTTT	CASSLISGTGNQPQHF
TRBD1	.	TRBV7-8	TRBJ2-1	TGTGCCAGCAGCTTAGCGTCCCGACAGGGGGGCGGATTCGATGAGCAGTTCTTC	CASSLASRQGGGFDEQFF
TRBD2	many	TRBV7-9	TRBJ2-1	TGTGCCAGCAGCGGAAGGGTCGGGAGGGCGGAGAATGAGCAGTTCTTC	CASSGRVGRAENEQFF
TRBD2	few	TRBV7-6	TRBJ2-7	TGTGCCAGCAGCTTAGCGGGAGGGCCGTACGAGCAGTACTTC	CASSLAGGPYEQYF
.	.	TRBV7-3	TRBJ2-1	TGTGCCAGCAGCTTAACTATGGGGACCTACAATGAGCAGTTCTTC	CASSLTMGTYNEQFF
TRBD2	few	TRBV7-6	TRBJ2-7	TGTGCCAGCAGCTTATCATCTAGCGGGGGGGACGAGCAGTACTTC	CASSLSSSGGDEQYF
.	many	TRBV7-8	TRBJ2-3	TGTGCCAGCAGCACTGGGACCCAACCCCGGACAGATACGCAGTATTTT	CASSTGTQPRTDTQYF
.	.	TRBV11-1	TRBJ2-3	TGTGCCAGCAGCTTAATTCTTGGGGATACGCAGTATTTT	CASSLILGDTQYF
.	few	TRBV7-6	TRBJ2-2	TGTGCCAGCAGCTCCTACAGAGGGAACACCGGGGAGCTGTTTTTT	CASSSYRGNTGELFF
.	few	TRBV7-6	TRBJ2-1	TGTGCCAGCAGCTCTTGGGATAATGAGCAGTTCTTC	CASSSWDNEQFF
.	few	TRBV7-2	TRBJ1-1	TGTGCCAGCAGCTTCGGGGGGGTGGCTGAAGCTTTCTTT	CASSFGGVAEAFF
TRBD2	.	TRBV20-1	TRBJ2-3	TGCAGTGCATCCTCCGGGACTAGCGGTGTATGGGAGGATACGCAGTATTTT	CSASSGTSGVWEDTQYF
.	.	TRBV28	TRBJ2-6	TGTGCCAGCGCACTTCTCTCTGGGGCCAACGTCCTGACTTTC	CASALLSGANVLTF
.	.	TRBV6-2/TRBV6-3	TRBJ1-3	TGTGCCAGCAGTTTTTTAGGAGGCTCTGGAAACACCATATATTTT	CASSFLGGSGNTIYF
.	.	TRBV7-6	TRBJ1-1	TGTGCCAGCAGCTTAGGACAGGCGTCGAACACTGAAGCTTTCTTT	CASSLGQASNTEAFF
TRBD1	few	TRBV7-2	TRBJ2-7	TGTGCCAGCAGCGCTTCGAGGACAGGGTTGGACGAGCAGTACTTC	CASSASRTGLDEQYF
TRBD1	.	TRBV28	TRBJ2-5	TGTGCCAGCAGTCCTACGGAGACAGGGGGTGAAGAGACCCAGTACTTC	CASSPTETGGEETQYF
TRBD2	.	TRBV29-1	TRBJ2-3	TGCAGCGTTGCCCCGACGGAACTAGCGGGAGTTACCACAGATACGCAGTATTTT	CSVAPTELAGVTTDTQYF
.	.	TRBV12-3/TRBV12-4	TRBJ2-1	TGTGCCAGCAGTAAGAGCCCCAGCTCCTACAATGAGCAGTTCTTC	CASSKSPSSYNEQFF
.	.	TRBV6-2/TRBV6-3	TRBJ2-1	TGTGCCCGCAGTTACTTTCAGGGGAATGAGCAGTTCTTC	CARSYFQGNEQFF
TRBD2	.	TRBV6-2/TRBV6-3	TRBJ2-5	TGTGCCAGCAGTTGGACTAGCGGCCGGGAGACTCAGTACTTC	CASSWTSGRETQYF
.	few	TRBV7-9	TRBJ1-2	TGTGCCAGCAGCCCCCTACCGGTCGACTACACCTTC	CASSPLPVDYTF
TRBD1	many	TRBV7-2	TRBJ2-7	TGTGCCAGCAGCGTGACAGGGAAAAACGAGCAGTACTTC	CASSVTGKNEQYF
.	once	TRBV25-1	TRBJ2-2	TGTGCCAGCAGTGACTCCGGCCGGCACACCGGGGAGCTGTTTTTT	CASSDSGRHTGELFF
.	.	TRBV11-1	TRBJ2-7	TGTGCCAGCAGCCACGGGACCCAAAGCTCCTACGAGCAGTACTTC	CASSHGTQSSYEQYF
.	few	TRBV6-1	TRBJ2-3	TGTGCCAGCAGTGAAGGTATTCCGGCGCGGGCAGATACGCAGTATTTT	CASSEGIPARADTQYF
TRBD1	.	TRBV7-2	TRBJ2-7	TGTGCCAGCAGACCCGGGACAGGGCGCTTCTACGAGCAGTACTTC	CASRPGTGRFYEQYF
TRBD2	few	TRBV6-2/TRBV6-3	TRBJ2-1	TGTGCCAGCAGTTACGGACTAGCGGCCGGCGGGCAGTTCTTC	CASSYGLAAGGQFF
.	.	TRBV20-1	TRBJ1-5	TGCAGTGCTAGAGATAAAAACCCGGGACATCTTAGCAATCAGCCCCAGCATTTT	CSARDKNPGHLSNQPQHF
.	.	TRBV11-2	TRBJ1-6	TGTGCCAGCAGAACGGGGGGGACCCTCCACTTT	CASRTGGTLHF
.	.	TRBV28	TRBJ2-1	TGTGCCAGCAGTTCTCCAGGGGTTGGGTTCTTC	CASSSPGVGFF